Shown below are 32 T cell receptor beta chains from a single sample sequenced in a study of PD-1 and CTLA-4 blockade in melanoma. Some clones are missing from TCRdb's copy, which holds only in-frame ones; the method was immunoSEQ multiplex PCR. The sample gives about 28,000 clones, about 89% of which show up once; 8% to 9.5% is in the top ten. Sequenced material: CD8+ T cells from peripheral blood, taken before anti-PD-1 treatment. The receptor source for this set is a human donor with melanoma.

The chain has TRBV15 and TRBJ2-3; D remains ambiguous. Germline CDR1 is LNHNV and CDR2 is YYDKDF (reference sequence). Trimming left V 1 base short and J 2 bases short, with 10 bases between. The CDR3 consists of 15 residues. This CDR3 reads CATSRGLHSTDTQYF. Here the CDR3 DNA reads TGTGCCACCAGCAGAGGTCTCCATTCCACAGATACGCAGTATTTT. Drawing the rest from reference TRBV15 and TRBJ2-3, the complete variable domain is DAMVIQNPRYQVTQFGKPVTLSCSQTLNHNVMYWYQQKSSQAPKLLFHYYDKDFNNEADTPDNFQSRRPNTSFCFLDIRSPGLGDTAMYLCATSRGLHSTDTQYFGPGTRLTVL.

The chain has TRBV19 and TRBJ1-1; 7 bases fit TRBD1. The V and J ends lost 3 bases and 2 bases, in that order; junction bases with no gene match: 15. CDR1 is LNHDA and CDR2 is SQIVND in the germline V gene (reference sequence). This CDR3 is built from 18 residues. The CDR3 DNA sequence: TGTGCCAGTAGTATCTACTTCCCTGACAGGGAAATTAACACTGAAGCTTTCTTT. Translation: CASSIYFPDREINTEAFF. Looking up the rest from reference TRBV19 and TRBJ1-1 gives the full variable domain: DGGITQSPKYLFRKEGQNVTLSCEQNLNHDAMYWYRQDPGQGLRLIYYSQIVNDFQKGDIAEGYSVSREKKESFPLTVTSAQKNPTAFYLCASSIYFPDREINTEAFFGQGTRLTVV.

This chain joins TRBV10-3 and TRBJ1-1; D is possibly TRBD1 (5 bases). There are 14 residues in the CDR3. Trimming shortened V by 2 bases and J by 1 base, and 8 bases separated the two germline ends. From germline, CDR1 is ENHRY and CDR2 SYGVKD. In DNA, the CDR3 is TGTGCCATCAGTGAGCAGGGTGAGAACACTGAAGCTTTCTTT. Protein product: CAISEQGENTEAFF.

This chain joins TRBV7-6 and TRBJ2-1; 14 bases fit TRBD2. CDR3 length: 15 residues. Germline CDR1 reads SGHVS; CDR2 reads FNYEAQ. The V gene end was trimmed by 3 bases and the J gene end by 7 bases; junction bases not matched to a gene: 2. This CDR3 reads CASSFGTSGSNEQFF. CDR3 in DNA: TGTGCCAGCAGCTTTGGGACTAGCGGGAGTAATGAGCAGTTCTTC.

CDR3 DNA: TGTGCCAGCAGCTTCGTTCGGGCAGGGGATGGCTACACCTTC. Protein sequence: CASSFVRAGDGYTF. This chain links TRBV5-6 with TRBJ1-2, with D perhaps matching TRBD1 (6 bases). The CDR3 consists of 14 residues. V was shortened by 2 bases and J by 6 bases, with 14 bases between the two germline ends. Germline values: CDR1 SGHDT, CDR2 YYEEEE.

V is TRBV7-9 and J is TRBJ2-7, with TRBD1 matching over 9 bases. J was trimmed by 5 bases and V by 1 base; bases with no gene match: 3. The CDR3 sequence is 14 residues long. Germline CDR1 is SEHNR and CDR2 is FQNEAQ (reference sequence). For the CDR3, the DNA is TGTGCCAGCAGCTTAGGAAGGGACAGGGACGAGCAGTACTTC. Translated, it gives CASSLGRDRDEQYF.

This clone was seen only once. The CDR3 sequence: CATSTGPNSNQPQHF. CDR3 nucleotide sequence: TGTGCCACCAGCACCGGGCCTAATAGCAATCAGCCCCAGCATTTT. This rearrangement joins TRBV15 to TRBJ1-5; D remains ambiguous. This CDR3 spans 15 amino acids. V lost 4 bases to trimming and J lost 0 bases, with 10 bases between them. Germline V gene sequence: CDR1 LNHNV, CDR2 YYDKDF (reference sequence).

The chain recombines TRBV7-9 with TRBJ1-5, with D possibly being TRBD1 (5 bases). Germline V lookup: CDR1 SEHNR, CDR2 FQNEAQ (reference sequence). The CDR3 consists of 19 residues. V lost 0 bases to trimming and J lost 5 bases, with 23 bases between them. As DNA, the CDR3 is TGTGCCAGCAGCTTAGCGGACGGGACGGGTGATACGTGGGATCAGCCCCAGCATTTT. It yields the protein CASSLADGTGDTWDQPQHF.

The chain carries TRBV24-1 and TRBJ1-1; D possibly corresponds to TRBD1 (5 bases). The CDR3 has 13 amino acids. CDR1 and CDR2 (germline): KGHDR, SFDVKD. Trimming took off 2 bases at V and 5 bases at J, with 8 bases between the two ends. The CDR3 DNA is TGTGCCACCAGTGATTGGAGGGGAACTGAAGCTTTCTTT. Translation: CATSDWRGTEAFF.

This clone was seen only once. The chain couples TRBV11-2 to TRBJ1-4; maybe TRBD1 (5 bases). Per the germline V gene, CDR1 is SGHAT and CDR2 is FQNNGV. CDR3 length: 16 amino acids. V was pared by 3 bases and J by 7 bases, with 18 bases between. Written as DNA, the CDR3 is TGTGCCAGCAGCTTGCAACCGGGACGGACTCTTGAAAAACTGTTTTTT. It encodes CASSLQPGRTLEKLFF. Variable domain in full (rest from reference TRBV11-2 and TRBJ1-4): EAGVAQSPRYKIIEKRQSVAFWCNPISGHATLYWYQQILGQGPKLLIQFQNNGVVDDSQLPKDRFSAERLKGVDSTLKIQPAKLEDSAVYLCASSLQPGRTLEKLFFGSGTQLSVL.

The chain couples TRBV7-9 to TRBJ2-2; TRBD2 might be the D (6 bases). The CDR3 contains 16 residues. Looked up from germline, CDR1 is SEHNR and CDR2 is FQNEAQ (reference sequence). With 5 bases removed from V and 1 base from J, the gap between germline ends came to 14 bases. The CDR3 DNA reads as TGTGCCAGCAGCCCCCCGGGGACTTTGAACACCGGGGAGCTGTTTTTT. This gives the protein CASSPPGTLNTGELFF. The full variable domain, with the rest looked up from reference TRBV7-9 and TRBJ2-2, is DTGVSQNPRHKITKRGQNVTFRCDPISEHNRLYWYRQTLGQGPEFLTYFQNEAQLEKSRLLSDRFSAERPKGSFSTLEIQRTEQGDSAMYLCASSPPGTLNTGELFFGEGSRLTVL.

The V gene is TRBV28, the J gene TRBJ2-7; no clear D. V shed 6 bases and J shed 0 bases, with 6 bases lying between them. Germline CDR1 and CDR2: MDHEN and SYDVKM. There are 12 residues in the CDR3. The CDR3 bases are TGTGCCAGCAGCCCCAACTCCTACGAGCAGTACTTC. Protein product: CASSPNSYEQYF.

The CDR3 DNA follows: TGTGCCAGTAGTATCCCGGGACAGGGCCGGGATGAGCAGTTCTTC. Its protein product is CASSIPGQGRDEQFF. The chain employs TRBV19 and TRBJ2-1; 9 bases agree with TRBD1. This CDR3 has 15 residues. CDR1 and CDR2 from the germline V gene are LNHDA and SQIVND (reference sequence). With 3 bases clipped from V and 8 bases from J, the junction kept 8 bases outside the gene matches.

This clone occurred once. The chain recombines TRBV19 with TRBJ2-7, with 12 bases that match TRBD2. The CDR3 contains 16 residues. Per germline, CDR1 LNHDA and CDR2 SQIVND (reference sequence). With 2 bases clipped from V and 7 bases from J, the junction kept 9 bases outside the gene matches. CDR3 in amino acids: CASSITLAGGPLEQYF. For the CDR3, the DNA is TGTGCCAGTAGTATAACGCTAGCGGGGGGGCCATTGGAGCAGTACTTC.

The rearrangement uses TRBV7-9 and TRBJ2-1; D gene unclear. The V and J ends lost 6 bases and 8 bases respectively, with 17 bases between them. From germline, CDR1 is SEHNR and CDR2 FQNEAQ (reference sequence). This CDR3 region has 14 residues. The CDR3 reads CASRLPADTDEQFF. The CDR3 DNA is TGTGCCAGCAGGCTCCCTGCCGATACGGATGAGCAGTTCTTC.

The chain carries TRBV6-5 and TRBJ2-3, with D perhaps given as TRBD1 or TRBD2 (7 bases each). This CDR3 is built from 15 residues. CDR1 MNHEY and CDR2 SVGAGI come from the germline V gene. The ends were cut back, 6 bases at V and 2 bases at J, with 15 bases in the middle. CDR3 nucleotides: TGTGCCAGCAGCCCAGGGGGGGTTTCCACAGATACGCAGTATTTT. Its protein product is CASSPGGVSTDTQYF.

The chain combines TRBV5-1 with TRBJ2-7, with no clear D. Germline V gene data show CDR1 as SGHRS and CDR2 as YFSETQ. The ends were cut back, 4 bases at V and 0 bases at J, with 11 bases in the middle. CDR3 length equals 14 residues. The CDR3 here is CASSLRSPSYEQYF. In DNA form, the CDR3 reads TGCGCCAGCAGCCTTCGTTCGCCCTCCTACGAGCAGTACTTC.

V and J are TRBV7-8 and TRBJ2-1, with D hard to call. Germline V CDR1 and CDR2: SGHVS, FQNEAQ. CDR3 length equals 15 residues. V was cut by 1 base and J by 4 bases, with 11 bases left in between. As DNA, the CDR3 is TGTGCCAGCAGCTTAGAATTTAGTTCGTACAATGAGCAGTTCTTC. It is translated as CASSLEFSSYNEQFF. Using reference TRBV7-8 and TRBJ2-1 for the parts outside the CDR3, the full variable domain is GAGVSQSPRYKVAKRGQDVALRCDPISGHVSLFWYQQALGQGPEFLTYFQNEAQLDKSGLPSDRFFAERPEGSVSTLKIQRTQQEDSAVYLCASSLEFSSYNEQFFGPGTRLTVL.

The J gene is TRBJ1-5, the V gene TRBV19; TRBD1 matches 9 bases. V was pared by 9 bases and J by 7 bases, with 7 bases of the junction left unmatched. The CDR3 has 13 amino acids. Germline CDR1 LNHDA, CDR2 SQIVND (reference sequence). CDR3 region: CASTHRGRQPQHF. The CDR3 DNA sequence: TGTGCCAGCACCCACAGGGGGCGACAGCCCCAGCATTTT.

The V call is TRBV19, the J call TRBJ1-2; D call uncertain. The CDR3 contains 13 residues. CDR1 and CDR2 from the germline V gene are LNHDA and SQIVND (reference sequence). The V end was cut by 5 bases, the J end by 0 bases, with 7 bases between. DNA of the CDR3: TGTGCCAGTAGTCAAGGGTCTAACTATGGCTACACCTTC. As protein: CASSQGSNYGYTF.

This rearrangement joins TRBV5-5 to TRBJ1-1; 7 bases align to TRBD1. The V gene's germline CDR1 is SGHKS and CDR2 YYEKEE (reference sequence). Trimming took 1 base from V and 1 from J; bases not matched to a gene: 7. This CDR3 comprises 16 residues. In nucleotides, the CDR3 is TGTGCCAGCAGCTTGAGGGCGGGGGACAGGAACACTGAAGCTTTCTTT. Protein: CASSLRAGDRNTEAFF.

This chain links TRBV6-5 with TRBJ2-2, with D unclear. CDR1 is MNHEY, CDR2 SVGAGI, per germline. V was clipped by 9 bases and J by 1 base, with 9 bases between them. The CDR3 sequence is 13 residues long. The CDR3 DNA reads as TGTGCCAGTGAATCAAGGAACACCGGGGAGCTGTTTTTT. This translates into CASESRNTGELFF.

The V gene is TRBV2, the J gene TRBJ2-7; the D gene is possibly TRBD2 (6 bases). From germline, CDR1 is SNHLY and CDR2 FYNNEI. Trimming shortened V by 6 bases and J by 0 bases, and 18 bases separated the two germline ends. The CDR3 sequence is 16 residues long. CDR3 nucleotides: TGTGCCAGCAGCCGGCGTAGGGACTCCGACTCCTACGAGCAGTACTTC. Translation: CASSRRRDSDSYEQYF. Supplemented by reference TRBV2 and TRBJ2-7, the full variable domain reads EPEVTQTPSHQVTQMGQEVILRCVPISNHLYFYWYRQILGQKVEFLVSFYNNEISEKSEIFDDQFSVERPDGSNFTLKIRSTKLEDSAMYFCASSRRRDSDSYEQYFGPGTRLTVT.

This clone is a singleton in its sample. J is TRBJ1-1 and V is TRBV30; D is perhaps TRBD1 (5 bases). The germline V gene encodes CDR1 GTSNPN and CDR2 SVGIG (reference sequence). This CDR3 has 13 amino acids. V lost 3 bases and J 1 base, leaving 9 bases between the germline ends. This CDR3 is CAWRSDTNTEAFF. The CDR3 DNA reads TGTGCCTGGAGGTCGGACACGAACACTGAAGCTTTCTTT.

The gene calls are TRBV27 and TRBJ2-2; D might be TRBD2 (5 bases). Germline assignment: CDR1 MNHEY and CDR2 SMNVEV (reference sequence). V was cut by 5 bases and J by 3 bases, with 13 bases left in between. The CDR3 runs 15 residues. The CDR3 sequence: CASSQTTPDTGELFF. The DNA of the CDR3 is TGTGCCAGCAGTCAGACTACCCCGGACACCGGGGAGCTGTTTTTT.

This chain links TRBV29-1 with TRBJ2-2; no clear D gene. Germline CDR1 is SQVTM and CDR2 is ANQGSEA. The CDR3 loop spans 13 amino acids. Trimming stripped 1 base from V and 5 bases from J, with 8 bases between. Here the CDR3 DNA reads TGCAGCGTTGAAGTCCAAGGGACCGGGGAGCTGTTTTTT. This sequence encodes CSVEVQGTGELFF.

The J gene is TRBJ2-5, the V gene TRBV29-1; D is uncertain. V was clipped by 4 bases and J by 5 bases, with 5 bases between them. Germline CDR1 is SQVTM and CDR2 is ANQGSEA. The CDR3 is 10 amino acids. In DNA, the CDR3 is TGCAGCGTTGTCTCGGAGACCCAGTACTTC. This translates into CSVVSETQYF.

This chain joins TRBV6-5 and TRBJ2-2, with D hard to call. Trimming stripped 7 bases from V and 5 bases from J, with 5 bases between. Germline lookup yields CDR1 MNHEY and CDR2 SVGAGI. CDR3 size: 11 residues. CDR3 coding DNA: TGTGCCAGCATCGGAACCGGGGAGCTGTTTTTT. It specifies CASIGTGELFF.

The chain links TRBV6-5 to TRBJ2-7; 12 positions match TRBD2. Germline V gene sequence: CDR1 MNHEY, CDR2 SVGAGI. The CDR3 totals 15 residues. The J segment lost 2 bases and the V segment lost 5 bases, leaving 4 bases of the junction unmatched. The CDR3 loop reads CASSPTSGGTYEQYF. CDR3 nucleotides: TGTGCCAGCAGTCCGACTAGCGGGGGAACCTACGAGCAGTACTTC.

Only one count was recorded for this clone. The V gene is TRBV11-2, the J gene TRBJ1-3; the D is unclear. V lost 5 bases, J lost 2 bases, and 7 bases lay in between. This CDR3 region has 13 residues. From germline, CDR1 is SGHAT and CDR2 FQNNGV. The CDR3 sequence: CASSPDPGNTIYF. The CDR3, as DNA: TGTGCCAGCAGCCCCGATCCTGGAAACACCATATATTTT.

J is TRBJ2-7 and V is TRBV6-5; TRBD1 is a possible D gene (6 bases). The CDR3 loop spans 14 amino acids. The germline CDR1 and CDR2 sequences are MNHEY and SVGAGI. V lost 6 bases and J 2 bases, leaving 14 bases between the germline ends. This chain's CDR3 is CASSAGTPTYEQYF. The CDR3 DNA reads TGTGCCAGCAGCGCCGGGACACCGACCTACGAGCAGTACTTC.

V gene TRBV7-9 combines with J gene TRBJ1-1, with a weak D call TRBD1 (5 bases). The CDR3 extends over 15 amino acids. V gave up 4 bases and J gave up 0 bases, with 12 bases separating them. Germline CDR1 SEHNR, CDR2 FQNEAQ (reference sequence). The CDR3 reads CASSSGTRMNTEAFF. The CDR3 region has the DNA TGTGCCAGCAGCTCAGGGACCCGAATGAACACTGAAGCTTTCTTT.